This T cell receptor beta chain was obtained from a study of blood T cells in healthy people across ages. Whole-study results and caveats: Strong correlation linked observed beta diversity and percent naive T cells.

The study recruited healthy Caucasian donors from Russia who were aged about 6 to 90. The germline V gene has CDR1 SQVTM and CDR2 ANQGSEA. CDR3 length: 14 amino acids. V was shortened by 0 bases and J by 1 base, with 9 bases between the two germline ends. The table lists this clonotype with a few counts. Its matching antigen is unknown. Sample-barcoded 5' priming and a J-beta primer mix drove a second PCR of about 6 to 12 cycles. TCRdb ran MiXCR on the 5' RACE reads and lists one entry per CDR3 protein. Among 1.5 million to 2 million distinct CDR3 sequences listed, just under 50% were seen once. The TCR sequence derives from a woman aged 40 to 55 in good health. J is TRBJ2-5 and V is TRBV29-1; D uncertain. Sequencing used blood. CDR3 loop: CSVEDRRLQETQYF. The CDR3 DNA sequence: TGCAGCGTTGAAGACCGTAGGCTCCAAGAGACCCAGTACTTC.